Given below is one T cell receptor (beta chain) in context. Its matching antigen is unknown. This entry belongs to a study of shared clonotypes between healthy human individuals. V dropped 1 base and J dropped 6 bases, with 10 bases sitting between them. Germline assignment: CDR1 LNHDA and CDR2 SQIVND (reference sequence). The CDR3 sequence is 13 residues long. Assay used: immunoSEQ multiplex PCR; TCRdb lists only in-frame clones, some missing. Of approximately 2.3 million clones listed, 85% to 95% were seen once; the top ten hold 0.39%. Whole-study findings and limits: The study found roughly 5% of naive CD4 clonotypes shared across several donors. A reduction in generation probabilities was seen for non-shared clonotypes relative to those shared by all four donors. Sequencing depth was expected to influence donor clonotype sharing.

The sample comprised naive CD4+ T cells from PBMCs. Subset defined: CD45RA+ positively selected. The gene calls are TRBV19 and TRBJ2-7; a possible D gene is TRBD1 (6 bases). This receptor was obtained from a young man in good health. Some clones in this sample may be carry-over from other donors' samples. The CDR3 is CASSIAGEAEQYF. In DNA, the CDR3 is TGTGCCAGTAGTATAGCAGGGGAAGCCGAGCAGTACTTC.